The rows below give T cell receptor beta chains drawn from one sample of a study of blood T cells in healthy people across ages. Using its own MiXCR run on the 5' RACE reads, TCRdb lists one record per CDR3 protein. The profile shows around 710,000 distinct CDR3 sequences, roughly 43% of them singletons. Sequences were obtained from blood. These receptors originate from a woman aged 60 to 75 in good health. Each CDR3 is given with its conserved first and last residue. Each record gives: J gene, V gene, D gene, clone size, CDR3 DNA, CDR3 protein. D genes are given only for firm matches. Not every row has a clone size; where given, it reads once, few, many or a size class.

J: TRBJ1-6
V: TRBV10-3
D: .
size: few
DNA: TGTGCCATCAGGGATTCAGGGCAAGGCTCACCCCTCCACTTT
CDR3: CAIRDSGQGSPLHF

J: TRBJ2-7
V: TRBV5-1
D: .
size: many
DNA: TGCGCCAGCAGCTTGGCGTCGGGACCCGAGCAGTACTTC
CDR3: CASSLASGPEQYF

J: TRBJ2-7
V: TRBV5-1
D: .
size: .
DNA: TGCGCCAGCAGCACGGCCACGACTAGCTACGAGCAGTACTTC
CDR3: CASSTATTSYEQYF

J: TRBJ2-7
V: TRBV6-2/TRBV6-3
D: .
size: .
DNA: TGTGCCAGCACGAGTTTCACCTACGAGCAGTACTTC
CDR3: CASTSFTYEQYF

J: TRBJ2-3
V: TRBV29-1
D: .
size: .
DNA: TGCAGCGTAATGGCGACTCGGGTCACTAGCACAGATACGCAGTATTTT
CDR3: CSVMATRVTSTDTQYF

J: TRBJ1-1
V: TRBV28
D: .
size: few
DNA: TGTACCAGCAGTCGACAACAAGAAGCTTTCTTT
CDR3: CTSSRQQEAFF

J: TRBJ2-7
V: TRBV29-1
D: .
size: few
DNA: TGCAGCGTTGGCTCTCCGGGACGGACATCTGAGCAGTACTTC
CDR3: CSVGSPGRTSEQYF

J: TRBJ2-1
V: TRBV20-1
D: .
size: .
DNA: TGCAGTGCTACGCCCTCCTACGACCAATTTTACAATGAGCAGTTCTTC
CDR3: CSATPSYDQFYNEQFF

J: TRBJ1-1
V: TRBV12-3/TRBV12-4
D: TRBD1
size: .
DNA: TGTGCCAGCAGTTCTACGACAGGGGAGAACACTGAAGCTTTCTTT
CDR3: CASSSTTGENTEAFF

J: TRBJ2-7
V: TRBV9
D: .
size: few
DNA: TGTGCCCCTCCGGGCGAGCAGTACTTC
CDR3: CAPPGEQYF

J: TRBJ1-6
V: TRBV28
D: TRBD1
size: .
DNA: TGTGCCAACAGTCCAGACAGGGGTCCTTCACCCCTCCACTTT
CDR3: CANSPDRGPSPLHF

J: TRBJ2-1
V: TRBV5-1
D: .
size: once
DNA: TGCGCCAGCAACACGGACGGGACGGGATCCTACAATGGGCAGTTCTTC
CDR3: CASNTDGTGSYNGQFF

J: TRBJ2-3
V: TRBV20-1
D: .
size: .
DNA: TGCAGTGCTAGAGATTGGCAAACTATCACAGATACGCAGTATTTT
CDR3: CSARDWQTITDTQYF

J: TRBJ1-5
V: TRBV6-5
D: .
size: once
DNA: TGTGCCAGCAGTTACGCCTGGGGGGATCAGCCCCAGCATTTT
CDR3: CASSYAWGDQPQHF

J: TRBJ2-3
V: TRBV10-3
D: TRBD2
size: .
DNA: TGTGCCATCAGTGAGAGAACCCTAGCGGGGGGAAATACGCAGTATTTT
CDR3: CAISERTLAGGNTQYF

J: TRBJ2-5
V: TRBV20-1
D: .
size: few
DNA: TGCAGTGCTACCGGGAGCGGAGAGACCCAGTACTTC
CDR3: CSATGSGETQYF

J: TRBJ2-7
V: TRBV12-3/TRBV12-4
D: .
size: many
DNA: TGTGCCAGCAGCCCCCAACAGGTCTCCTACGAGCAGTACTTC
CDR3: CASSPQQVSYEQYF

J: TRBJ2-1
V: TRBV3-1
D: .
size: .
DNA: TGTGCCAGCAGCCAAGATCGGACGAACAATGAGCAGTTCTTC
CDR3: CASSQDRTNNEQFF

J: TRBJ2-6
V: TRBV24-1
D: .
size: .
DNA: TGTGCCACCAGTGATTCTGACGGTGGACGCTCTGGGGCCAACGTCCTGACTTTC
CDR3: CATSDSDGGRSGANVLTF

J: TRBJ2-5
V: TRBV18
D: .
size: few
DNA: TGTGCCAGCTCACCAAAGACTACTGGAGGGGAGACCCAGTACTTC
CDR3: CASSPKTTGGETQYF

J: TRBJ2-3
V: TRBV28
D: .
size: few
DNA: TGTGCCAGCAGTTCGACAGGTTTCACAGATACGCAGTATTTT
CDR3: CASSSTGFTDTQYF

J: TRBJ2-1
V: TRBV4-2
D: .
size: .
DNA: TGTGCCAGCAGCCAAGACTTGGGGTATGAGCAGTTCTTC
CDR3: CASSQDLGYEQFF

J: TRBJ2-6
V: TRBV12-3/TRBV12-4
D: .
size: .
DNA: TGTGCCAGCAATCCGGATGTAGGGGCCAACGTCCTGACTTTC
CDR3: CASNPDVGANVLTF

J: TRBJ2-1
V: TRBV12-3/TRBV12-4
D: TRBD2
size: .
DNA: TGTGCCAGCAGTCGGACTAGAGGGGTCTACAATGAGCAGTTCTTC
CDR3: CASSRTRGVYNEQFF

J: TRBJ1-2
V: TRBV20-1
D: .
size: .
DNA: TGCAGTGCTAGTGGAGGGGGTTTTAACTATGGCTACACCTTC
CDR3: CSASGGGFNYGYTF

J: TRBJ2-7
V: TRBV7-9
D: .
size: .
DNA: TGTGCCAGCAGCCCCCGAGAGAAGCTCACGAAGTACAATGAGCAGTACTTC
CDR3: CASSPREKLTKYNEQYF

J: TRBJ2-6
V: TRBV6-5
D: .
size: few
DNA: TGTGCCAGCAGCCAGGGAACTGGGGCCAACGTCCTGACTTTC
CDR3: CASSQGTGANVLTF

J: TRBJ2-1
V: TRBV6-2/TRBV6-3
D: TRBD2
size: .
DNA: TGTGCCAGCTACACTAGCGGGGACAATGAGCAGTTCTTC
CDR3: CASYTSGDNEQFF

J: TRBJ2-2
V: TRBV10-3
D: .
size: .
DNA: TGTGCCATCAGTGAGTCTGCACAGGTAGACACCGGGGAGCTGTTTTTT
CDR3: CAISESAQVDTGELFF

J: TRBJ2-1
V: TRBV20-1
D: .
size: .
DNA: TGCAGTGCTAGACCCCGATCCCTCTACAATGAGCAGTTCTTC
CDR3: CSARPRSLYNEQFF

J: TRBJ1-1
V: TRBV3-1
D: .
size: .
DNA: TGTGCCAGCAGCCAAGGTCCAAGGGGGTCCACTGAAGCTTTCTTT
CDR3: CASSQGPRGSTEAFF

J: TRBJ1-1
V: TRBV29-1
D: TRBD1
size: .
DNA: TGCAGCGGTGAGACAGGGGCCAGCACTGAAGCTTTCTTT
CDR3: CSGETGASTEAFF

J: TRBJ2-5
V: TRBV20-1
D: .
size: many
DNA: TGCAGTGCTACGGGGGCGGGAGTACCTGAGGAGACCCAGTACTTC
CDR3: CSATGAGVPEETQYF

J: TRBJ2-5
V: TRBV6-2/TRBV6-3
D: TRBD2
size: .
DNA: TGTGCCAGCAGTTGGTATCGGGATCGGGAGGGCCCAGAGACCCAGTACTTC
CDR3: CASSWYRDREGPETQYF

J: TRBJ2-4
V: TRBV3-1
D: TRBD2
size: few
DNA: TGTGCCAGCAGCCCCCTCGGACTAGCGGGAACGGACATTCAGTACTTC
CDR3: CASSPLGLAGTDIQYF

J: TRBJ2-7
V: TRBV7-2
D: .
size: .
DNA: TGTGCCAGCAGCTCTCCCACCAACTACGAGCAGTACTTC
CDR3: CASSSPTNYEQYF

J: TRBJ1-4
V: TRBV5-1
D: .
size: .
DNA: TGCGCCAGCAGCTCCCGGAGGGAGCCTAATGAAAAACTGTTTTTT
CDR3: CASSSRREPNEKLFF

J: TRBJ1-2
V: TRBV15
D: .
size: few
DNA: TGTGCCGCCAGCAGAGCTTCGGGGGGGAAGACCTCTAACTATGGCTACACCTTC
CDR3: CAASRASGGKTSNYGYTF

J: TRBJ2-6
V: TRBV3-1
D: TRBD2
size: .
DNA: TGTGCCAGCAGCCTCCATGGACTAGCGGCCTCTGGGGCCAACGTCCTGACTTTC
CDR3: CASSLHGLAASGANVLTF

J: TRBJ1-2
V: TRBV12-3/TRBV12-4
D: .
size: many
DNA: TGTGCCAGCAGTTTCCCCGGAGGTGGCTACACCTTC
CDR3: CASSFPGGGYTF

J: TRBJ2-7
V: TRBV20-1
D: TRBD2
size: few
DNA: TGCAGTGCTAGTCCTAGCGGGTACTTCAAGCAGTACTTC
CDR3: CSASPSGYFKQYF

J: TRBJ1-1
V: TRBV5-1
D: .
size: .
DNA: TGCGCCAGCAGCCCTTCCAATTCGAACACTGAAGCTTTCTTT
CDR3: CASSPSNSNTEAFF

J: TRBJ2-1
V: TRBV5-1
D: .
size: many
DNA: TGCGCCAGCAGCTTGGCCGTTCTCGCGGCGTACAATGAGCAGTTCTTC
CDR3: CASSLAVLAAYNEQFF

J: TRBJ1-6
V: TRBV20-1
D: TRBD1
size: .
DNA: TGCAGTGCTCAAAGGACAGGGGAATCACCCCTCCACTTT
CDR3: CSAQRTGESPLHF

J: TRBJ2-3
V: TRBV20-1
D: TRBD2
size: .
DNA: TGCAGTGCCCTGACTAGCGGGGGCACAGATACGCAGTATTTT
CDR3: CSALTSGGTDTQYF

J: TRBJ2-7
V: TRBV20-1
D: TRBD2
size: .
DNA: TGCAGTGGACTAGCGGGAGTACATATCTTCGGTGAGCAGTACTTC
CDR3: CSGLAGVHIFGEQYF

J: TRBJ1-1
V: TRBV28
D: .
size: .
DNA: TGCGCCAGCAGTCTCCCACAAGGCAACACTGAAGCTTTCTTT
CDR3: CASSLPQGNTEAFF

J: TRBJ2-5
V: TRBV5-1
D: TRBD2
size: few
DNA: TGCGCCAGCAGTTCAACTAGCGGGATCCAAGAGACCCAGTACTTC
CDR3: CASSSTSGIQETQYF

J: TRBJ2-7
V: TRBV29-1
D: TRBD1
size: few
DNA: TGCAGCGCAACAGGGGATGGACGGTCCTACGAGCAGTACTTC
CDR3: CSATGDGRSYEQYF

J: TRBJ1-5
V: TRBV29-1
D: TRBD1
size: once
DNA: TGCAGCGACTGGGGACAGGGCGACAATGGCAATCAGCCCCAGCATTTT
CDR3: CSDWGQGDNGNQPQHF

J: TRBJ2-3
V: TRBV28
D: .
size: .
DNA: TGTGCCAGCAGGCCTCGGCCCTTCACAGATACGCAGTATTTT
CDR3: CASRPRPFTDTQYF